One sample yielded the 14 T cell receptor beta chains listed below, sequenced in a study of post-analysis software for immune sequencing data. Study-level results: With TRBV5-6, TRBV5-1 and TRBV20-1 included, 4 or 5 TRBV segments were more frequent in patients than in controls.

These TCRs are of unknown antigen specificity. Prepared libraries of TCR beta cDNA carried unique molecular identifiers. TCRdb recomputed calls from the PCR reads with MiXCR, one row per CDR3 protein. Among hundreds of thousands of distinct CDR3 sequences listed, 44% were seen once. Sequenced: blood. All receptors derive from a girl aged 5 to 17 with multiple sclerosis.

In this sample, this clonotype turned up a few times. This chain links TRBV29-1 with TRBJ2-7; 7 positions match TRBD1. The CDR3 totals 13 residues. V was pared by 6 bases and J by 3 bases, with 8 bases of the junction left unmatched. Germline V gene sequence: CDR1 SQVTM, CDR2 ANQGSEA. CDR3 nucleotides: TGCAGCGTCGCTCGAGGGGGCAGCTACGAGCAGTACTTC. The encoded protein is CSVARGGSYEQYF.

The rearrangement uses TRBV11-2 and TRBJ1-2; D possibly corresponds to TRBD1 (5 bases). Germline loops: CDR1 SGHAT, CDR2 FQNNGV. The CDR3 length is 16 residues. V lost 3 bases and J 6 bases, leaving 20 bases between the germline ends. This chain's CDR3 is CASSFHGIAGKDGYTF. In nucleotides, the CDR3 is TGTGCCAGCAGCTTCCATGGAATAGCAGGGAAGGATGGCTACACCTTC.

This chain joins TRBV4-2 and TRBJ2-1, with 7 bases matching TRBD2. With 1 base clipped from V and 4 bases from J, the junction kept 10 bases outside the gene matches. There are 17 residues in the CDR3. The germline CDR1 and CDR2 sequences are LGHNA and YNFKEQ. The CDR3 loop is CASSQVSSGLTYNEQFF. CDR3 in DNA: TGTGCCAGCAGCCAAGTCTCTAGCGGCCTAACATACAATGAGCAGTTCTTC.

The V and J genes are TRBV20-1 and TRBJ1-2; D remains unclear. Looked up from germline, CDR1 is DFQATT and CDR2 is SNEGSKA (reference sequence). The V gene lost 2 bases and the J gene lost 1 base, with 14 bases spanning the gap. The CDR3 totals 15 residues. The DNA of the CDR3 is TGCAGTGCTAGATCTTCCGGAGGTCTTAACTATGGCTACACCTTC. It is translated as CSARSSGGLNYGYTF.

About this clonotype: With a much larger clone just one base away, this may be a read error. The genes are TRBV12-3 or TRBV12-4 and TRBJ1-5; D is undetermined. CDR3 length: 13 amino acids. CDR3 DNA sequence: TGTGCCAGCAGTTCGGCGAGCAATCAGCCCCGGCATTTT. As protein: CASSSASNQPRHF.

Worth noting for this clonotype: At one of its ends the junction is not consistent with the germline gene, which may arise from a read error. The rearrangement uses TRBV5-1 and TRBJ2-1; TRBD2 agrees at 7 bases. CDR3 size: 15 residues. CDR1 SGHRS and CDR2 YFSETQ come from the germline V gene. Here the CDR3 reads CASSPGRFTYDEQFF. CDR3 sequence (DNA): TGCGCCAGCAGCCCCGGGAGGTTCACCTACGATGAGCAGTTCTTC.

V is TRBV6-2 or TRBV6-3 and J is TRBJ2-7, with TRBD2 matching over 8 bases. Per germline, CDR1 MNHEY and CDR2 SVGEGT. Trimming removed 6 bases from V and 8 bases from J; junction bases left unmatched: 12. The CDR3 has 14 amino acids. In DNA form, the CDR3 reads TGTGCCAGCAGACGAGATGGGACTAGTGGTAAGCAGTACTTC. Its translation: CASRRDGTSGKQYF.

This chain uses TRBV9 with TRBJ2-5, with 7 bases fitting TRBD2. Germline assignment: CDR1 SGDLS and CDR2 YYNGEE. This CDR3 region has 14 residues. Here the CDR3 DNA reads TGTGCTGGCAGCGGACCGGGGGGATACCCCTCCCAGTACTTC. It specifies CAGSGPGGYPSQYF.

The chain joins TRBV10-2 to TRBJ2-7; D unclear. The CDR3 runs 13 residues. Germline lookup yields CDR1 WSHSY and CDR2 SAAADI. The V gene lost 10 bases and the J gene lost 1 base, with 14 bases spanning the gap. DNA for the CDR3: TGCGCCACGCACGGTACGCAGTCCTACGAGCAGTACTTC. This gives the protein CATHGTQSYEQYF.

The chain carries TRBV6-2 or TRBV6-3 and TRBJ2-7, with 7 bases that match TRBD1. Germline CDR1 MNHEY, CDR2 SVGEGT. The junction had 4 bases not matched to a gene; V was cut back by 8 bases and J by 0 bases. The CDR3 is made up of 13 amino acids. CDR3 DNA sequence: TGTGCCAGCTACCGGGACAGCTCCTACGAGCAGTACTTC. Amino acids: CASYRDSSYEQYF.

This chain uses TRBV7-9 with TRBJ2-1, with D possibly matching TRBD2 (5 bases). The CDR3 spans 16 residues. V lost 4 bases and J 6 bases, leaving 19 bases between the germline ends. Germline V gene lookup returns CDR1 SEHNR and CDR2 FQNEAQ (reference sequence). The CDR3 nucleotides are TGTGCCAGCAGCTGGCAACAGAGAGGGTCAGGCAATGAGCAGTTCTTC. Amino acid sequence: CASSWQQRGSGNEQFF.

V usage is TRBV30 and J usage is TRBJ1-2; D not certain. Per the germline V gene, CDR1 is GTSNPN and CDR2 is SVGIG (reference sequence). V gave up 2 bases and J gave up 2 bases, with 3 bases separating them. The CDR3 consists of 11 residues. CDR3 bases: TGTGCCTGGAGTAAGAACTATGGCTACACCTTC. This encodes CAWSKNYGYTF. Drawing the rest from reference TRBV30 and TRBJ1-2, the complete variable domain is SQTIHQWPATLVQPVGSPLSLECTVEGTSNPNLYWYRQAAGRGLQLLFYSVGIGQISSEVPQNLSASRPQDRQFILSSKKLLLSDSGFYLCAWSKNYGYTFGSGTRLTVV.

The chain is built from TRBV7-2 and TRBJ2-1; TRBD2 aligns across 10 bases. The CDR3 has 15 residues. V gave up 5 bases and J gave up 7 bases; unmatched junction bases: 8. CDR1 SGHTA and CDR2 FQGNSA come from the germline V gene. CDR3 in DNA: TGTGCCAGCAGCAAGGGACTAGCGTTTCAAAATGAGCAGTTCTTC. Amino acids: CASSKGLAFQNEQFF. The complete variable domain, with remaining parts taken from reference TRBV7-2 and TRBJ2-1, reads GAGVSQSPSNKVTEKGKDVELRCDPISGHTALYWYRQSLGQGLEFLIYFQGNSAPDKSGLPSDRFSAERTGGSVSTLTIQRTQQEDSAVYLCASSKGLAFQNEQFFGPGTRLTVL.

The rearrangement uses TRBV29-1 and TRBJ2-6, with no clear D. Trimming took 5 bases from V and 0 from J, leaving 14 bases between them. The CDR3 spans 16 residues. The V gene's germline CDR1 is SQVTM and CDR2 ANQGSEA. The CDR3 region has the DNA TGCAGCGTTTTTACTCCTCTAAGCTCTGGGGCCAACGTCCTGACTTTC. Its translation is CSVFTPLSSGANVLTF.